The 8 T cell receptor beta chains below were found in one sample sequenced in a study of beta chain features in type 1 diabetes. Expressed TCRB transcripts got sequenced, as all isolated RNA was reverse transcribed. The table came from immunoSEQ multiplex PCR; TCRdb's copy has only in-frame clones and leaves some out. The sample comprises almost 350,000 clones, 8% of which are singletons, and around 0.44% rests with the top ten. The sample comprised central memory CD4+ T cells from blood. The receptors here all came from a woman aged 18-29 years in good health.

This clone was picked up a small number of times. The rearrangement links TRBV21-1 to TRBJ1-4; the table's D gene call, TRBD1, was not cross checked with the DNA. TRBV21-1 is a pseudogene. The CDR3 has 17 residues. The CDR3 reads CASSKEGQRATNEKLFF. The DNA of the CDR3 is TGTGCCAGCAGCAAAGAAGGACAGCGCGCAACTAATGAAAAACTGTTTTTT.

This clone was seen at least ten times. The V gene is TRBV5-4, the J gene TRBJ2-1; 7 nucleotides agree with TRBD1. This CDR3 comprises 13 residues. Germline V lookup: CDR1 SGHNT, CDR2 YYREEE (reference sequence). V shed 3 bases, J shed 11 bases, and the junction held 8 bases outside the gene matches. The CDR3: CASSSTGDLKQFF. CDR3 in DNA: TGTGCCAGCAGCTCCACAGGGGACCTTAAGCAGTTCTTC.

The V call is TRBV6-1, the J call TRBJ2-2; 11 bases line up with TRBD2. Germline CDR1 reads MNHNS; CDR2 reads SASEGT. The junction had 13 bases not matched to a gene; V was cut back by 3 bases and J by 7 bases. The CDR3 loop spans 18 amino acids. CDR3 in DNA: TGTGCCAGCAGTGACCGATTAACTAGCGGGAGCAGTGGCGGGGAGCTGTTTTTT. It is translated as CASSDRLTSGSSGGELFF.

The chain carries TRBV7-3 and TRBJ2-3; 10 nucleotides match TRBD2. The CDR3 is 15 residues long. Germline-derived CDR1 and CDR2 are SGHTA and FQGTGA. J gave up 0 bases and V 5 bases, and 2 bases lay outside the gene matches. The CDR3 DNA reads TGTGCCAGCAGCCCTAGCGGGAGAAGCACAGATACGCAGTATTTT. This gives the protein CASSPSGRSTDTQYF.

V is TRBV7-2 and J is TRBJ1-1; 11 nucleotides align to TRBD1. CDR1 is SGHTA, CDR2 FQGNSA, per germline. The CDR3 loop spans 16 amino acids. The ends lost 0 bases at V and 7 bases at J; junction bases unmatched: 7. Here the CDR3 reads CASSLARTGGGDEAFF. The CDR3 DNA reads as TGTGCCAGCAGCTTAGCTCGGACAGGGGGCGGGGATGAAGCTTTCTTT. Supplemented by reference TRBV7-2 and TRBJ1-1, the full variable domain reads GAGVSQSPSNKVTEKGKDVELRCDPISGHTALYWYRQSLGQGLEFLIYFQGNSAPDKSGLPSDRFSAERTGGSVSTLTIQRTQQEDSAVYLCASSLARTGGGDEAFFGQGTRLTVV.

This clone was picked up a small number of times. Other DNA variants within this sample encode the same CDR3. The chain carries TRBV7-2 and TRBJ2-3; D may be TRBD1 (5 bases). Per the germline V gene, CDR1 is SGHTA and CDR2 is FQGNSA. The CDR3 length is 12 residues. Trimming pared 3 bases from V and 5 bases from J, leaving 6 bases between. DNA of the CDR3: TGTGCCAGCAGCTTTAGGGGAGATACGCAGTATTTT. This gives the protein CASSFRGDTQYF.

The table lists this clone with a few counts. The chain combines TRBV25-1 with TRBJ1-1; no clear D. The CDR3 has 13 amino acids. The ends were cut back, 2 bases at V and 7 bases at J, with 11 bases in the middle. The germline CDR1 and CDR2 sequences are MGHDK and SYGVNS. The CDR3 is CASSEDWQIEAFF. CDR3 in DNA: TGTGCCAGCAGTGAAGATTGGCAGATTGAAGCTTTCTTT.

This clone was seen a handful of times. The CDR3 here is CASPGGGRSHEQYF. DNA of the CDR3: TGTGCCAGCCCGGGGGGAGGACGGTCCCACGAGCAGTACTTC. The chain employs TRBV7-8 and TRBJ2-7; 7 bases fit TRBD2. This CDR3 spans 14 amino acids. CDR1 is SGHVS, CDR2 FQNEAQ, per germline. The V segment lost 8 bases and the J segment 5 bases; nucleotides outside the gene matches: 12.